This TCR beta chain was recorded in a study of blood T cell repertoires in COVID-19. After removal of 5 bases from V and 4 bases from J, the junction contained 6 bases not matched to a gene. Germline-derived CDR1 and CDR2 are SNHLY and FYNNEI. CDR3 length: 15 residues. Clones were read by immunoSEQ multiplex PCR, and TCRdb kept only the in-frame ones, dropping some. The sample includes approximately 160,000 clones, 84% seen only once; the top ten take 6.5% to 9%. The sample consisted of peripheral blood. This clonotype was sampled from a woman between 45 and 60 years old in a cohort sampled during active or convalescent COVID-19. The chain carries TRBV2 and TRBJ2-2; 8 nucleotides align to TRBD1. CDR3 loop: CASSRTGSGTGELFF. CDR3 sequence (DNA): TGTGCCAGCAGTCGGACAGGGAGTGGCACCGGGGAGCTGTTTTTT.